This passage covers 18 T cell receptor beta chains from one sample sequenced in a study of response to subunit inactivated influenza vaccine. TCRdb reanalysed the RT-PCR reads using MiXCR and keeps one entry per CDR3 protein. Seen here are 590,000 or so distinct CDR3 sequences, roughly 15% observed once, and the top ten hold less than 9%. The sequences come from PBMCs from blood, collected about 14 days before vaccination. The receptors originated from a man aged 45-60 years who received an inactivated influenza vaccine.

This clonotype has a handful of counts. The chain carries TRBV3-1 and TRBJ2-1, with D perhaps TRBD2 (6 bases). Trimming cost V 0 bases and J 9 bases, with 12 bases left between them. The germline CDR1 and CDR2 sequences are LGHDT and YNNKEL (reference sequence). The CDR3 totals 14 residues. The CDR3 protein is CASSQDWRDTEQFF. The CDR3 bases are TGTGCCAGCAGCCAAGATTGGAGGGATACTGAGCAGTTCTTC.

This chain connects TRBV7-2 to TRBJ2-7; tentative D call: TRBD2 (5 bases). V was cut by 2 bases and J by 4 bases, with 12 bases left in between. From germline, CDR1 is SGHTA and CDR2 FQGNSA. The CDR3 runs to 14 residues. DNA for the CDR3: TGTGCCAGCAGCTTAAACTCAGGCGGGTACGAGCAGTACTTC. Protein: CASSLNSGGYEQYF.

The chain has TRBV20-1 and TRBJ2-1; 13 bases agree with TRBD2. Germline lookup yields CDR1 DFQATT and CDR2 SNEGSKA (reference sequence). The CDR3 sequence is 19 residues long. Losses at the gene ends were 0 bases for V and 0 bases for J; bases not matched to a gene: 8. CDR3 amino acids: CSARDPGLAGVSSYNEQFF. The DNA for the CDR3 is TGCAGTGCTAGAGATCCTGGACTAGCGGGGGTGAGCTCCTACAATGAGCAGTTCTTC.

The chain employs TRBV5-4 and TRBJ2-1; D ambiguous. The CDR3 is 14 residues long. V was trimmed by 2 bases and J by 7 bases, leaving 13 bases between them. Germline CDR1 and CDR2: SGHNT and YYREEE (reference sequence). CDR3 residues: CASSLPLGTNEQFF. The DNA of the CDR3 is TGTGCCAGCAGCTTACCCCTAGGTACGAATGAGCAGTTCTTC.

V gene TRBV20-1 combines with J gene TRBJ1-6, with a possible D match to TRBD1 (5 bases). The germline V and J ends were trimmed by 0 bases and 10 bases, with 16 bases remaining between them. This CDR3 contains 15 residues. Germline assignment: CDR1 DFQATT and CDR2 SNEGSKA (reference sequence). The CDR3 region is CSARDRGLPGSPLHF. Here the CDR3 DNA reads TGCAGTGCTAGAGATAGGGGACTCCCGGGGTCACCCCTCCACTTT.

The CDR3: CASSLAWGQMNTGELFF. The CDR3 bases are TGCGCCAGCAGCTTGGCCTGGGGACAGATGAACACCGGGGAGCTGTTTTTT. This rearrangement joins TRBV5-1 to TRBJ2-2; 7 bases agree with TRBD1. The V and J ends lost 0 bases and 1 base, in that order; junction bases with no gene match: 6. CDR1 SGHRS and CDR2 YFSETQ come from the germline V gene. The CDR3 sequence is 17 residues long.

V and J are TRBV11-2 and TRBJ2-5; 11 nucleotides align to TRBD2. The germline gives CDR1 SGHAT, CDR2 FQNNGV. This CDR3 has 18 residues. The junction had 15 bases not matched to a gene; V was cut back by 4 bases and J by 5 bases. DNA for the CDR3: TGTGCCAGCAGCTCCACCTTCTGGGCTAGCGGGAGGCAGGAGACCCAGTACTTC. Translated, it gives CASSSTFWASGRQETQYF.

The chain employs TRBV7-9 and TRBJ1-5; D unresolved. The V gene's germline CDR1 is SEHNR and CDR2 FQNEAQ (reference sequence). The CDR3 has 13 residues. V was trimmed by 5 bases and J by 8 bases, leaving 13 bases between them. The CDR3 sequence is CASSQLHGEPQHF. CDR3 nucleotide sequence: TGTGCCAGCAGCCAACTACACGGCGAGCCCCAGCATTTT.

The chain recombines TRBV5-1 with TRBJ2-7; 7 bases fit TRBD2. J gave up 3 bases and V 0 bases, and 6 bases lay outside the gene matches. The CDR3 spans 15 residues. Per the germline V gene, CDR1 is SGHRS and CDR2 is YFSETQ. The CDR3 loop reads CASSLEGGSNYEQYF. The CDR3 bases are TGCGCCAGCAGCTTGGAAGGCGGGAGTAACTACGAGCAGTACTTC.

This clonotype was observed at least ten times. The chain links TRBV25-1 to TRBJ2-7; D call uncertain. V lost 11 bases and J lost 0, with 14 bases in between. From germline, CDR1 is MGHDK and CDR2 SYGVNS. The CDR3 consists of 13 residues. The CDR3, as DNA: TGTGCCGCCCGGGCGGCAGCCTCCTACGAGCAGTACTTC. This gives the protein CAARAAASYEQYF.

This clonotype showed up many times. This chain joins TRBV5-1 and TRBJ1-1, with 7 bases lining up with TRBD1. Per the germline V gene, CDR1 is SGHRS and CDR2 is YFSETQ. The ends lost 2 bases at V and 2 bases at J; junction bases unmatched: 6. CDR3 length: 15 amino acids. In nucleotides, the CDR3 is TGCGCCAGCAGCTTAGCCGGGACAGTTAACACTGAAGCTTTCTTT. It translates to CASSLAGTVNTEAFF.

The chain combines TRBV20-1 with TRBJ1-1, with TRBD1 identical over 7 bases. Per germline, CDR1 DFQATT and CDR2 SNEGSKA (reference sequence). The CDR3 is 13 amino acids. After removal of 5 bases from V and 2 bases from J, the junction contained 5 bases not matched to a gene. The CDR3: CSAPGQTNTEAFF. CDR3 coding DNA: TGCAGTGCTCCGGGACAGACTAACACTGAAGCTTTCTTT.

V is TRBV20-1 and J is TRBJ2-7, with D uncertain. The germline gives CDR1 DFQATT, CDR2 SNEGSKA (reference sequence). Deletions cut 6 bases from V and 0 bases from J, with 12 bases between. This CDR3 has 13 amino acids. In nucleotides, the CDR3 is TGCAGTGCCCCTGACATCCGCTCCTACGAGCAGTACTTC. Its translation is CSAPDIRSYEQYF.

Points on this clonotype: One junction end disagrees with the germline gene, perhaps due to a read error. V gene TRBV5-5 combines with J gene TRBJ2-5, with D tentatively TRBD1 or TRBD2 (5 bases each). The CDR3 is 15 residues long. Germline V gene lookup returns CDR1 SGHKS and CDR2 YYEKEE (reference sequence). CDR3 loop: CASSSGSGIGETHYF. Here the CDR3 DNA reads TGTGCCAGCAGCTCGGGGTCAGGGATAGGAGAGACCCATTACTTC.

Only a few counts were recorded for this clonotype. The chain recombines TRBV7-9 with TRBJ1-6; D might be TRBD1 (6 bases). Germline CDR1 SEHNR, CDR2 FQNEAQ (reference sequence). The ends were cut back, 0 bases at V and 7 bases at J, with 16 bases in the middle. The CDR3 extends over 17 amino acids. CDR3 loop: CASSLASADRVNSPLHF. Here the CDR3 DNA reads TGTGCCAGCAGCTTAGCCTCTGCGGACAGAGTCAATTCACCCCTCCACTTT.

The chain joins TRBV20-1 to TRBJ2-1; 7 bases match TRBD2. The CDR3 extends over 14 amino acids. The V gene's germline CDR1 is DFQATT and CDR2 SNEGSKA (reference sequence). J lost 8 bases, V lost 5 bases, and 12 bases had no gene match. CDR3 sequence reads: CSALTGTGGDEQFF. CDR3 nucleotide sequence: TGCAGTGCTCTGACCGGGACTGGGGGGGATGAGCAGTTCTTC.

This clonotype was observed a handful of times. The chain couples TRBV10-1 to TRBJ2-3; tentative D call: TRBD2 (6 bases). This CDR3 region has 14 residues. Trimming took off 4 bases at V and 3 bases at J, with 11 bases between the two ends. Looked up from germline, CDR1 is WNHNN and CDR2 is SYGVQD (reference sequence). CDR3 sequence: CASSVTGATDTQYF. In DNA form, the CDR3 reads TGCGCCAGCAGTGTAACGGGAGCAACAGATACGCAGTATTTT.

Written as DNA, the CDR3 is TGTGCCATCAGTGATACCCAGGGGAACTATGGCTACACCTTC. This codes for CAISDTQGNYGYTF. The V and J genes are TRBV10-3 and TRBJ1-2; the D gene is possibly TRBD1 (6 bases). Germline assignment: CDR1 ENHRY and CDR2 SYGVKD. V was clipped by 3 bases and J by 2 bases, with 10 bases between them. The CDR3 spans 14 residues.